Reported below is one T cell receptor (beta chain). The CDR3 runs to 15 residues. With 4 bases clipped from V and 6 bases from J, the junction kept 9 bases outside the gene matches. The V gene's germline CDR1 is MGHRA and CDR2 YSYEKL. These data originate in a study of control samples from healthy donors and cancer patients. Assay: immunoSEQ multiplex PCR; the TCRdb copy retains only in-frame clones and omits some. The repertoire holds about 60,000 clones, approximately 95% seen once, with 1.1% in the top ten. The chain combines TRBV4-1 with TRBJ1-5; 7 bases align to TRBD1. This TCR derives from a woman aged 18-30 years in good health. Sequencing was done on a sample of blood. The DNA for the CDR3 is TGCGCCAGCAGCCCACACCTGAGGGGGCTTCAGCCCCAGCATTTT. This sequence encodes CASSPHLRGLQPQHF.